The TCR beta chain described here comes from a study of T cell responses to AZD1222 COVID-19 vaccine. General study results and limits: Spike-specific TCRs gained breadth and depth after people received two AZD1222 doses.

This CDR3 has 13 amino acids. CDR1 is ENHRY and CDR2 is SYGVKD in the germline V gene. The V segment lost 4 bases and the J segment 6 bases; nucleotides outside the gene matches: 3. Profiling relied on immunoSEQ multiplex PCR, and the TCRdb table lists in-frame clones only, not all of them. The data show under 150,000 clones, roughly 92% seen once. A remark on this clone: Its antigen is not identified.

The chain couples TRBV10-3 to TRBJ2-3; 8 bases match TRBD1. The material sequenced was peripheral blood, taken on day 0 of AZD1222 vaccination. The clonotype was recovered from an adult in good health. The CDR3 coding sequence is TGTGCCATCAGTGGCAGGGGGCTGGATACGCAGTATTTT. Translating it yields CAISGRGLDTQYF.